The clone carrying this T cell receptor (beta chain) was counted between two and nine times. V shed 4 bases and J shed 4 bases, with 13 bases lying between them. Per germline, CDR1 LGHDT and CDR2 YNNKEL (reference sequence). The CDR3 consists of 15 residues. The data originate from a study of blood T cell repertoires in COVID-19. Study-wide background: The samples span acute and convalescent COVID-19 from the United States, Italy and Spain. The analysed material was cDNA or gDNA that came from T cells, B-cell-depleted T cells, or PBMCs.

TCRdb's copy holds only in-frame clones and misses some; the assay was immunoSEQ multiplex PCR. The sample yields roughly 48,000 clones, roughly 80% seen once. This TCR derives from a man aged 35 to 55 with acute or convalescent COVID-19. The material sequenced was peripheral blood. The rearrangement uses TRBV3-1 (or the pseudogene TRBV3-2) and TRBJ2-2; the D gene is possibly TRBD1 (6 bases). CDR3 DNA sequence: TGTGCCAGCAGCCGTACAGGGTGGGGCACCGGGGAGCTGTTTTTT. As protein: CASSRTGWGTGELFF.